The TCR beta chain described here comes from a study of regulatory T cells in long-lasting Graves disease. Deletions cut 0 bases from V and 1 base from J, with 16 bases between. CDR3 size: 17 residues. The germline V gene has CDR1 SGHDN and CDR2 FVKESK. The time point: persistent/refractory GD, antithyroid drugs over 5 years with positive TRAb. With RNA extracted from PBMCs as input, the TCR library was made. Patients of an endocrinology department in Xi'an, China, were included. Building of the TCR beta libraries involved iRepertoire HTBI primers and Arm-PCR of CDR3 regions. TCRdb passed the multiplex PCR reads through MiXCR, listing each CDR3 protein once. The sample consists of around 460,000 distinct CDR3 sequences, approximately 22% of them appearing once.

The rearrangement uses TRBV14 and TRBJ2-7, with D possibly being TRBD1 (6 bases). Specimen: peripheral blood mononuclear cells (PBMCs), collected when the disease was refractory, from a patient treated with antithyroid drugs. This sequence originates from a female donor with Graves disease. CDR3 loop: CASSQDLGGSLSYEQYF. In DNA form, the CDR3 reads TGTGCCAGCAGCCAAGACCTAGGGGGAAGTCTTTCCTACGAGCAGTACTTC.